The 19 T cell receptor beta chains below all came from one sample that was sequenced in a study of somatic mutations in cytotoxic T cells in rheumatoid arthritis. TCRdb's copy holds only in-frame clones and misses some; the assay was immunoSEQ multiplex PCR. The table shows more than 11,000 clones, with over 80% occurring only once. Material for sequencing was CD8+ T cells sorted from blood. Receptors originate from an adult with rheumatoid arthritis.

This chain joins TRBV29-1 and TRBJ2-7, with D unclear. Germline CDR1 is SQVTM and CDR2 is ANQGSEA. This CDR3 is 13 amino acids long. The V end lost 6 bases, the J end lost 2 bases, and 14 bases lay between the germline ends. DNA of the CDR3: TGCAGCGTCATACCGGGCCGCGCCTACGAGCAGTACTTC. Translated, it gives CSVIPGRAYEQYF.

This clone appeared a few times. The CDR3 region has the DNA TGTGCCAGCAGCCAAGCTACGGCTAGCCCCGGGGAGCTGTTTTTT. Protein sequence: CASSQATASPGELFF. This sequence joins TRBV14 and TRBJ2-2; D may be TRBD2 (5 bases). The CDR3 has 15 amino acids. The germline V gene encodes CDR1 SGHDN and CDR2 FVKESK. The germline V and J ends were trimmed by 1 base and 6 bases, with 12 bases remaining between them.

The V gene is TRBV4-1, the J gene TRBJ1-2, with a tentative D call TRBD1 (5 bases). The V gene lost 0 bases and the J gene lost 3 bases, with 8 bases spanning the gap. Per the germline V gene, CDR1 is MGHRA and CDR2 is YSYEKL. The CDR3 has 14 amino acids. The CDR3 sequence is CASSQDRGDYGYTF. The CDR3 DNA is TGCGCCAGCAGCCAAGATCGGGGGGACTATGGCTACACCTTC.

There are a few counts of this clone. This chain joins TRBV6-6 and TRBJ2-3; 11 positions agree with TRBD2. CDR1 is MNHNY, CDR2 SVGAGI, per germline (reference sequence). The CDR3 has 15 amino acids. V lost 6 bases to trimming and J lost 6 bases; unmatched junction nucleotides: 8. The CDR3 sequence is CASSLSGGAVDTQYF. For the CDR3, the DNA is TGTGCCAGCAGCCTTAGCGGGGGGGCTGTGGATACGCAGTATTTT.

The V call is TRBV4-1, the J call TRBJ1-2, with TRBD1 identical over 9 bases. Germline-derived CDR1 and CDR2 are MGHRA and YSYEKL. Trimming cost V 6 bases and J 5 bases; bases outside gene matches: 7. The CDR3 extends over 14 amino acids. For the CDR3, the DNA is TGCGCCAGCAGGGGACAGGGCGTCTGGTATGGCTACACCTTC. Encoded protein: CASRGQGVWYGYTF.

The DNA of the CDR3 is TGCGCCAGCAGCACCCGGGACCAATCGGGTGAGCAGTTCTTC. Translating gives CASSTRDQSGEQFF. This chain connects TRBV5-1 to TRBJ2-1; D possibly matches TRBD1 or TRBD2 (5 bases each). CDR1 and CDR2 from the germline V gene are SGHRS and YFSETQ. V lost 4 bases and J 9 bases, leaving 17 bases between the germline ends. The CDR3 has 14 residues. Supplemented by reference TRBV5-1 and TRBJ2-1, the full variable domain reads KAGVTQTPRYLIKTRGQQVTLSCSPISGHRSVSWYQQTPGQGLQFLFEYFSETQRNKGNFPGRFSGRQFSNSRSEMNVSTLELGDSALYLCASSTRDQSGEQFFGPGTRLTVL.

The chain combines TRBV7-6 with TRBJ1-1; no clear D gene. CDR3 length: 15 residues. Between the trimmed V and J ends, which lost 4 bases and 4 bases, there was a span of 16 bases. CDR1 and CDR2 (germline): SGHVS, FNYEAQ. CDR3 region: CASSSRRGASTEAFF. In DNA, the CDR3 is TGTGCCAGCAGCTCCCGCCGAGGAGCCAGCACTGAAGCTTTCTTT.

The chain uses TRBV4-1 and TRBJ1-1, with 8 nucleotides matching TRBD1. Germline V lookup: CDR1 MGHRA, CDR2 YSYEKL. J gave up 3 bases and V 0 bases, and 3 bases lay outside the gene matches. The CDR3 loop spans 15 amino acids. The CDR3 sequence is CASSQDQGADTEAFF. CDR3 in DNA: TGCGCCAGCAGCCAAGATCAGGGGGCGGACACTGAAGCTTTCTTT.

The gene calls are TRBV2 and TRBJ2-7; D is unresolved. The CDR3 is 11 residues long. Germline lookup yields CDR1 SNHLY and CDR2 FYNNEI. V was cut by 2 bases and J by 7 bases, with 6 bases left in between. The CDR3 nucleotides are TGTGCCAGCAGTGAATCCGGAGAGCAGTACTTC. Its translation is CASSESGEQYF.

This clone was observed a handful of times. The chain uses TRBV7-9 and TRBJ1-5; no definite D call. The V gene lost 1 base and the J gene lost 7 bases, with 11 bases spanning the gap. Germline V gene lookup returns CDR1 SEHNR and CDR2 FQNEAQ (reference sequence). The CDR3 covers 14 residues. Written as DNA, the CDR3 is TGTGCCAGCAGCTTAGGAGGGCTGGGGCAGCCCCAGCATTTT. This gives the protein CASSLGGLGQPQHF.

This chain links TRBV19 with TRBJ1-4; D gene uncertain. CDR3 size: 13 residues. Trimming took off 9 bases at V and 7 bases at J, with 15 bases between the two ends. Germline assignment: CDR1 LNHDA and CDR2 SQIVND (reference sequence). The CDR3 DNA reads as TGTGCCAGCAGAAGTGGGTTTGCTGAAAAACTGTTTTTT. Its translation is CASRSGFAEKLFF.

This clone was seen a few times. The CDR3 sequence: CASSEAPLGGLQPQHF. CDR3 nucleotides: TGTGCCAGCAGTGAAGCGCCTCTGGGGGGGCTGCAGCCCCAGCATTTT. The V call is TRBV6-1, the J call TRBJ1-5; maybe TRBD1 (6 bases). CDR1 MNHNS and CDR2 SASEGT come from the germline V gene. With 0 bases removed from V and 7 bases from J, the gap between germline ends came to 16 bases. The CDR3 extends over 16 amino acids.

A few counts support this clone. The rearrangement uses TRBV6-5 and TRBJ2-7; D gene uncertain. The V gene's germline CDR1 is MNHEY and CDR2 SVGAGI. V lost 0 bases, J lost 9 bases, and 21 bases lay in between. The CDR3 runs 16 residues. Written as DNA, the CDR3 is TGTGCCAGCAGTTACTCAATCTCGGGTTCCAGAATCTTGCAGTACTTC. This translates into CASSYSISGSRILQYF.

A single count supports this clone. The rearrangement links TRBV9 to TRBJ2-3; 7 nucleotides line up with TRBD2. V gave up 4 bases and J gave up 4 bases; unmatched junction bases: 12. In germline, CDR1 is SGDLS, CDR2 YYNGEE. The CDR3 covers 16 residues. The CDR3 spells CASSNSAGEGADTQYF. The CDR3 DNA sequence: TGTGCCAGCAGCAATAGTGCGGGGGAGGGCGCAGATACGCAGTATTTT.

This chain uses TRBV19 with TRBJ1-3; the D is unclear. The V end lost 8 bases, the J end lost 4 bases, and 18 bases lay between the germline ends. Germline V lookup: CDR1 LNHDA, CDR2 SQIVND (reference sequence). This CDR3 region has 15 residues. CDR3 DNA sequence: TGTGCCAGTCACTTCGGAGTCGTCAAAGGAAACACCATATATTTT. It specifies CASHFGVVKGNTIYF.

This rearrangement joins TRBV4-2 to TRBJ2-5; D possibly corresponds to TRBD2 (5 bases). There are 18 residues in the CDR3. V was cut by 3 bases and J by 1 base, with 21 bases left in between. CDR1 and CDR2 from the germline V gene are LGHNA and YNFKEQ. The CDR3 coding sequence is TGTGCCAGCAGCCACCCCGACGCCACTAGTTCGGGCCAAGAGACCCAGTACTTC. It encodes CASSHPDATSSGQETQYF.

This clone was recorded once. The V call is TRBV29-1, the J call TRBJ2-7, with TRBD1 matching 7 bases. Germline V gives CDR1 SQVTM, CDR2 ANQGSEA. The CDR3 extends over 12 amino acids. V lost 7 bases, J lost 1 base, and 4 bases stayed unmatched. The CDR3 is CSAWDSSYEQYF. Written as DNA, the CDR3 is TGCAGCGCCTGGGACAGTTCCTACGAGCAGTACTTC.

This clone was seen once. The CDR3 sequence: CASSLGNQPQHF. In DNA form, the CDR3 reads TGTGCCAGCAGCTTAGGTAATCAGCCCCAGCATTTT. This rearrangement joins TRBV7-2 to TRBJ1-5; D unresolved. The CDR3 length is 12 residues. CDR1 and CDR2 from the germline V gene are SGHTA and FQGNSA. Trimming shortened V by 1 base and J by 4 bases, and 2 bases separated the two germline ends.

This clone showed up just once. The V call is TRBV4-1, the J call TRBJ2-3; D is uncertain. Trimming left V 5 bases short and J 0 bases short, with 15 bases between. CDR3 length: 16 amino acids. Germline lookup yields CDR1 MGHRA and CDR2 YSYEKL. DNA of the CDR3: TGCGCCAGCAGCGGCCGAGACTCGGATAGCACAGATACGCAGTATTTT. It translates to CASSGRDSDSTDTQYF.